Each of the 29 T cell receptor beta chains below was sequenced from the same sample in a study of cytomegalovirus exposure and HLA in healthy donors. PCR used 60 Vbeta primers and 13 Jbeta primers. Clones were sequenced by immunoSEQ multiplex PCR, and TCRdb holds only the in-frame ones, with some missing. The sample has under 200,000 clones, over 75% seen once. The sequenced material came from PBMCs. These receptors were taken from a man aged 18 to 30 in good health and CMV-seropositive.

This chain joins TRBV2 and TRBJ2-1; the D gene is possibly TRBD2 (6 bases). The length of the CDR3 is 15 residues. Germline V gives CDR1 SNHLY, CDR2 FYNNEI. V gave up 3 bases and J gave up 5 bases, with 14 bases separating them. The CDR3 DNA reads TGTGCCAGCAGTGAGTGGGGGGAGCTTAACAATGAGCAGTTCTTC. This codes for CASSEWGELNNEQFF.

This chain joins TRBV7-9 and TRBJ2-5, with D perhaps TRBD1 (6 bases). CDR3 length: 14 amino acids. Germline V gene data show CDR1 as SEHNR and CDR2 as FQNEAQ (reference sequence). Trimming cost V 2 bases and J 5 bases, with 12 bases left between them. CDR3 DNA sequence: TGTGCCAGCAGCTTAATTGCAGGGGTGGAGACCCAGTACTTC. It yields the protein CASSLIAGVETQYF.

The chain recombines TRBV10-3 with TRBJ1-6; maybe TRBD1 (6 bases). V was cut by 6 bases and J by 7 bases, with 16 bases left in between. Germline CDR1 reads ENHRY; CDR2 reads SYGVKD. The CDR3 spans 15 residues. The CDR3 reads CAIRGGGSLNSPLHF. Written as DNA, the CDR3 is TGTGCCATCAGAGGGGGAGGGTCGTTAAATTCACCCCTCCACTTT.

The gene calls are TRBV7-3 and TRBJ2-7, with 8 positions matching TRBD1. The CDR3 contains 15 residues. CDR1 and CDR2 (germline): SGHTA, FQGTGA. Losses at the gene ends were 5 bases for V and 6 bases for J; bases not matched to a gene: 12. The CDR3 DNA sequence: TGTGCCAGCAGCCCCCTAGGACAGGGTGGAGGCGAGCAGTACTTC. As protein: CASSPLGQGGGEQYF.

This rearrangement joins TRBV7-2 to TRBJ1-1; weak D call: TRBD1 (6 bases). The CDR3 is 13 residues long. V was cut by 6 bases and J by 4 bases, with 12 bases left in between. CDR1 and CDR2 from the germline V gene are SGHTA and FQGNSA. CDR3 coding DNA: TGTGCCAGCAGGAGAGGGGGTGGCACTGAAGCTTTCTTT. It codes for CASRRGGGTEAFF.

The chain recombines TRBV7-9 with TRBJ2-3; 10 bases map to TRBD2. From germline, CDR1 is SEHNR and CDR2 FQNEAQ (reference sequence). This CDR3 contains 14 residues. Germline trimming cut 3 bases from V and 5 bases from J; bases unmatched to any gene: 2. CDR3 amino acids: CASSFASGGDTQYF. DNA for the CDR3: TGTGCCAGCAGCTTTGCTAGCGGGGGAGATACGCAGTATTTT.

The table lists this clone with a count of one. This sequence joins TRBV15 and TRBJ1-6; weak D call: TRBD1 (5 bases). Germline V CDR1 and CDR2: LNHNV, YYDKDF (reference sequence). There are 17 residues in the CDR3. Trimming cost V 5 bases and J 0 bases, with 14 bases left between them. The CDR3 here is CATSPSEGSSYNSPLHF. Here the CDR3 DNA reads TGTGCCACCAGCCCGTCGGAGGGGAGCTCCTATAATTCACCCCTCCACTTT.

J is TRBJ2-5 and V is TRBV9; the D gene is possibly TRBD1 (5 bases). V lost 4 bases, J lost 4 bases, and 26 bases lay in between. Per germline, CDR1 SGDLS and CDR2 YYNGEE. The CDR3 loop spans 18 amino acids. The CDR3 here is CASSSAVGAPQGSETQYF. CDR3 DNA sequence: TGTGCCAGCAGCTCAGCTGTTGGGGCGCCGCAGGGTTCAGAGACCCAGTACTTC.

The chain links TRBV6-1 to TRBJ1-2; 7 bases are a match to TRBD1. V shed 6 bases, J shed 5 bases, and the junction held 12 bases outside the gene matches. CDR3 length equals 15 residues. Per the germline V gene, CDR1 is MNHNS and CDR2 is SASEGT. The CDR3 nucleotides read TGTGCCAGCAGGACTACCCCGGGACAGTTTTATGGCTACACCTTC. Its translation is CASRTTPGQFYGYTF.

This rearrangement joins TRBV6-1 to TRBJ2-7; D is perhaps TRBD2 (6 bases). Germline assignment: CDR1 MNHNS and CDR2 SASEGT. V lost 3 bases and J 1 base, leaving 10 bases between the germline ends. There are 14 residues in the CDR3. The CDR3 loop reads CASSEGTVSYEQYF. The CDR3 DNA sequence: TGTGCCAGCAGTGAGGGGACTGTATCCTACGAGCAGTACTTC.

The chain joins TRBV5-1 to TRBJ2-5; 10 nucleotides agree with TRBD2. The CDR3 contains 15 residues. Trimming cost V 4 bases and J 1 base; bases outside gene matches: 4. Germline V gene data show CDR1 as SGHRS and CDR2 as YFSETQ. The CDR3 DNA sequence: TGCGCCAGCAGCCCCTGGACTAGCGGCCAAGAGACCCAGTACTTC. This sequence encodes CASSPWTSGQETQYF.

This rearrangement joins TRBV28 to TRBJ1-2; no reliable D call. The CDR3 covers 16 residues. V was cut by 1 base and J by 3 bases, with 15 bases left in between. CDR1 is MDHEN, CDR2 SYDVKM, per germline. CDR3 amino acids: CASSLSSQSGDYGYTF. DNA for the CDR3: TGTGCCAGCAGTTTATCTAGCCAGAGCGGGGACTATGGCTACACCTTC.

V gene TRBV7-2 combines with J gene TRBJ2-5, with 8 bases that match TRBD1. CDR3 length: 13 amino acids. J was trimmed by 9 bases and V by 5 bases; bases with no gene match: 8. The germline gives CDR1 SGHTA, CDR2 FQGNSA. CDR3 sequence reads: CASSPGQGWSQYF. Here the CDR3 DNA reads TGTGCCAGCAGCCCAGGACAGGGTTGGTCCCAGTACTTC. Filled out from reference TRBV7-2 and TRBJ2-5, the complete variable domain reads GAGVSQSPSNKVTEKGKDVELRCDPISGHTALYWYRQSLGQGLEFLIYFQGNSAPDKSGLPSDRFSAERTGGSVSTLTIQRTQQEDSAVYLCASSPGQGWSQYFGPGTRLLVL.

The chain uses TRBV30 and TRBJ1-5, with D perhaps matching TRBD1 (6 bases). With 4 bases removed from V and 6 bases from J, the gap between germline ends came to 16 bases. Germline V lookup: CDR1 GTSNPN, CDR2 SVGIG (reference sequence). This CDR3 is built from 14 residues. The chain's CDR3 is CAWKGTGFGQPQHF. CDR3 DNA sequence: TGTGCCTGGAAGGGCACAGGGTTCGGTCAGCCCCAGCATTTT. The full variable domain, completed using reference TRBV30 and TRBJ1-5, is SQTIHQWPATLVQPVGSPLSLECTVEGTSNPNLYWYRQAAGRGLQLLFYSVGIGQISSEVPQNLSASRPQDRQFILSSKKLLLSDSGFYLCAWKGTGFGQPQHFGDGTRLSIL.

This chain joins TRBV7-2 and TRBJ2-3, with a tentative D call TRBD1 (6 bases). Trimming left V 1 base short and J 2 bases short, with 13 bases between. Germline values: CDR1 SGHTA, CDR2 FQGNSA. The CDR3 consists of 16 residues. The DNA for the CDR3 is TGTGCCAGCAGCTTAGTTGTGGGGGCCCCCACAGATACGCAGTATTTT. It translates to CASSLVVGAPTDTQYF.

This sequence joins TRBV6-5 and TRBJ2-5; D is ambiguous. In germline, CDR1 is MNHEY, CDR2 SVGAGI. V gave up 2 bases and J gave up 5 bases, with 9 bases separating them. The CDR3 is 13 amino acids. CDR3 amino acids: CASSYRSWETQYF. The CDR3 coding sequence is TGTGCCAGCAGTTACCGGTCTTGGGAGACCCAGTACTTC.

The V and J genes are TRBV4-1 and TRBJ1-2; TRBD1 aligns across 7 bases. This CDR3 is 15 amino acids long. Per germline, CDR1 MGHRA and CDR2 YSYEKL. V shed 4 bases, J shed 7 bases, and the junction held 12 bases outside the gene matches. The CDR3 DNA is TGCGCCAGCAGCCGAACAGGGGTGGGTTTGTCTGGCTACACCTTC. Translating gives CASSRTGVGLSGYTF.

The CDR3 coding sequence is TGTGCCAGCAGCTTGCCTGCGGCGGGGGCGGGGGGTTCTGGTGAGCAGTTCTTC. Translation gives CASSLPAAGAGGSGEQFF. This rearrangement joins TRBV5-4 to TRBJ2-1; 8 bases map to TRBD2. V gave up 1 base and J gave up 9 bases; unmatched junction bases: 18. The CDR3 sequence is 18 residues long. Germline V gives CDR1 SGHNT, CDR2 YYREEE (reference sequence).

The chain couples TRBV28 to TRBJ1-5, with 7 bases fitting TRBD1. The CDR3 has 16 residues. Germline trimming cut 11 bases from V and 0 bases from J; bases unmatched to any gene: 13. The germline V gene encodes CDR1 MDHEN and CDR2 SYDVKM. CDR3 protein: CALQAGGIHSNQPQHF. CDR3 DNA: TGTGCCCTGCAGGCAGGGGGGATCCATAGCAATCAGCCCCAGCATTTT.

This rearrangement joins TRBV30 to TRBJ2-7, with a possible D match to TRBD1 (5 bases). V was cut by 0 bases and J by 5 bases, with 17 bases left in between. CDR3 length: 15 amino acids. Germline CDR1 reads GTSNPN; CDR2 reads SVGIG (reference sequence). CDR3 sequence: CAWSVERGPGNEQYF. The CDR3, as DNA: TGTGCCTGGAGTGTAGAACGTGGTCCAGGGAACGAGCAGTACTTC.

CDR3 DNA: TGTGCCTGGAGTGGAAGTCTATTCACAGTTGAGCTTATCTATGGCTACACCTTC. Translating it yields CAWSGSLFTVELIYGYTF. The chain employs TRBV30 and TRBJ1-2; no definite D call. The CDR3 loop spans 18 amino acids. Trimming took 1 base from V and 4 from J, leaving 25 bases between them. Germline-derived CDR1 and CDR2 are GTSNPN and SVGIG (reference sequence). The complete variable domain, with remaining parts taken from reference TRBV30 and TRBJ1-2, reads SQTIHQWPATLVQPVGSPLSLECTVEGTSNPNLYWYRQAAGRGLQLLFYSVGIGQISSEVPQNLSASRPQDRQFILSSKKLLLSDSGFYLCAWSGSLFTVELIYGYTFGSGTRLTVV.

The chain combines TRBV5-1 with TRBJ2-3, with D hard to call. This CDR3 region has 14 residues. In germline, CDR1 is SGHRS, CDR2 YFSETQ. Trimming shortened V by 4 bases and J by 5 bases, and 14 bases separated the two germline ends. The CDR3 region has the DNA TGCGCCAGCAGCCTGGCTCGCGATGGAGATACGCAGTATTTT. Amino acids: CASSLARDGDTQYF.

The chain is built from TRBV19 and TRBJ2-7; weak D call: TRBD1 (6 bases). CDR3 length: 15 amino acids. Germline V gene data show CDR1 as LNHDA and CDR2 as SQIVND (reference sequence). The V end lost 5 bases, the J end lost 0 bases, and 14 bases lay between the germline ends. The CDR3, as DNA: TGTGCCAGTAGTGCGTCCGGACAGCCCTCCTACGAGCAGTACTTC. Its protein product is CASSASGQPSYEQYF.

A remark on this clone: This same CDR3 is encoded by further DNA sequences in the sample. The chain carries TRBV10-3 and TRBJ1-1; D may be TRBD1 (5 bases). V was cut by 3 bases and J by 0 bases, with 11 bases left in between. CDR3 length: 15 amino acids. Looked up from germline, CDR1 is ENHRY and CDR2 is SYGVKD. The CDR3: CAISERQNMNTEAFF. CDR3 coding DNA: TGTGCCATCAGTGAAAGACAGAACATGAACACTGAAGCTTTCTTT.

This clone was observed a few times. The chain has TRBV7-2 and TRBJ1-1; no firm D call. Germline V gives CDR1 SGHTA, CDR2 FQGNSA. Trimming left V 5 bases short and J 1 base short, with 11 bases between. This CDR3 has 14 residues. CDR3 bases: TGTGCCAGCAGCCCCGGGAGACAGAACACTGAAGCTTTCTTT. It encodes CASSPGRQNTEAFF.

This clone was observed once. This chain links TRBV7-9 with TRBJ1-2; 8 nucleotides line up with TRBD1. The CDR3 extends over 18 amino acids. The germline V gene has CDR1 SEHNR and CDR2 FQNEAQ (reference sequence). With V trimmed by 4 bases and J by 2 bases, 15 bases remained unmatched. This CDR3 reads CASSSPGQEDWGNYGYTF. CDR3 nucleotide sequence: TGTGCCAGCAGCTCTCCGGGACAGGAGGATTGGGGCAACTATGGCTACACCTTC.

CDR3: CASSHRGTGELFF. In nucleotides, the CDR3 is TGTGCCAGCAGCCACCGGGGAACTGGGGAGCTGTTTTTT. The rearrangement links TRBV6-5 to TRBJ2-2, with D tentatively TRBD2 (5 bases). The ends were cut back, 6 bases at V and 8 bases at J, with 13 bases in the middle. The CDR3 spans 13 residues. Germline V gene sequence: CDR1 MNHEY, CDR2 SVGAGI.

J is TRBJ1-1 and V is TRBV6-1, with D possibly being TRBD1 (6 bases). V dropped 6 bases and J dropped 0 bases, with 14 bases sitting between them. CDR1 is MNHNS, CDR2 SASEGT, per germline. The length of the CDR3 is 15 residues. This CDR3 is CASRRDTLLNTEAFF. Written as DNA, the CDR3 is TGTGCCAGCAGAAGGGACACTCTACTGAACACTGAAGCTTTCTTT.

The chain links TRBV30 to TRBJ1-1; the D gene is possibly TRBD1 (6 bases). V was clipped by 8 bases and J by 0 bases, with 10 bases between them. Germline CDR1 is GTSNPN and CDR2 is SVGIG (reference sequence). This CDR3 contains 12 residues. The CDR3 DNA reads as TGTGCCCGAACAGGGCTGAACACTGAAGCTTTCTTT. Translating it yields CARTGLNTEAFF.